The 3 T cell receptor beta chains presented below share a single source sample, sequenced in a study of cytomegalovirus exposure and HLA in healthy donors. 13 Jbeta primers and 60 Vbeta primers were used for the PCR. Data came from immunoSEQ multiplex PCR; TCRdb stores just in-frame clones and leaves some out. The data show more than 80,000 clones, over 75% seen once. The specimen was PBMCs. These receptors came from a girl between 2 and 10 years old in good health and CMV-seropositive.

The V call is TRBV9, the J call TRBJ1-2; D gene unclear. Germline CDR1 and CDR2: SGDLS and YYNGEE. The CDR3 consists of 13 residues. V lost 0 bases, J lost 4 bases, and 7 bases lay in between. The chain's CDR3 is CASSVAVGYGYTF. The CDR3 DNA sequence: TGTGCCAGCAGCGTAGCGGTCGGCTATGGCTACACCTTC.

This sequence joins TRBV6-5 and TRBJ2-1; TRBD2 agrees at 10 bases. The CDR3 is made up of 15 amino acids. Unmatched junction bases numbered 3, after V lost 1 base and J lost 6 bases. Germline CDR1 reads MNHEY; CDR2 reads SVGAGI. The CDR3 nucleotides are TGTGCCAGCAGTTACTATGGACTAGCGGCCAATGAGCAGTTCTTC. It codes for CASSYYGLAANEQFF.

This clone came up once. The chain uses TRBV7-2 and TRBJ2-1, with 13 bases fitting TRBD2. With V trimmed by 0 bases and J by 6 bases, 5 bases remained unmatched. The CDR3 runs 17 residues. CDR1 is SGHTA and CDR2 is FQGNSA in the germline V gene. The CDR3 nucleotides are TGTGCCAGCAGCTTAGCAACTAGCGGGAGGGCGTTCAATGAGCAGTTCTTC. Translating gives CASSLATSGRAFNEQFF.